These 32 T cell receptor beta chains share one sample of origin, sequenced in a study of cytomegalovirus exposure and HLA in healthy donors. PCR employed 60 Vbeta and 13 Jbeta primers. Libraries were prepared by immunoSEQ multiplex PCR; TCRdb keeps only in-frame clonotypes and omits some of them. The data contain roughly 77,000 clones, 60% to 80% of them seen just once; the ten biggest clones take up 12%. Sequenced: PBMCs. The receptors were gathered from a woman aged 40 to 55 in good health and CMV-seropositive.

CDR3 loop: CASSLGSSGVQETQYF. The CDR3 DNA is TGCGCCAGCAGCTTGGGGTCCAGCGGGGTACAAGAGACCCAGTACTTC. The chain recombines TRBV5-1 with TRBJ2-5, with 7 bases identical to TRBD2. Germline V gene sequence: CDR1 SGHRS, CDR2 YFSETQ. This CDR3 has 16 residues. J lost 2 bases, V lost 0 bases, and 7 bases had no gene match.

This chain joins TRBV29-1 and TRBJ2-7; 10 nucleotides agree with TRBD1. The V and J ends lost 6 bases and 2 bases, in that order; junction bases with no gene match: 19. There are 18 residues in the CDR3. Germline CDR1 and CDR2: SQVTM and ANQGSEA. The CDR3 bases are TGCAGCGTCTCACCGGGACAGGGGAGACTCTTTTCGCCCTACGAGCAGTACTTC. Translation gives CSVSPGQGRLFSPYEQYF.

The genes are TRBV5-1 and TRBJ2-7, with 9 bases fitting TRBD1. The V gene end was trimmed by 4 bases and the J gene end by 6 bases; junction bases not matched to a gene: 2. The length of the CDR3 is 12 residues. Germline CDR1 is SGHRS and CDR2 is YFSETQ. As DNA, the CDR3 is TGCGCCAGCAGCGTACAGGGGGCCGAGCAGTACTTC. This encodes CASSVQGAEQYF.

Of note for this clone: This same CDR3 is encoded by further DNA sequences in the sample. The genes are TRBV11-3 and TRBJ2-7; D remains unclear. V was pared by 3 bases and J by 0 bases, with 9 bases between. CDR1 is SGHNT, CDR2 YENEEA, per germline. There are 14 residues in the CDR3. For the CDR3, the DNA is TGTGCCAGCAGCTTGTTGGCGGTCTCCTACGAGCAGTACTTC. This translates into CASSLLAVSYEQYF. Combining the CDR3 with reference TRBV11-3 and TRBJ2-7 gives the whole variable domain EAGVVQSPRYKIIEKKQPVAFWCNPISGHNTLYWYLQNLGQGPELLIRYENEEAVDDSQLPKDRFSAERLKGVDSTLKIQPAELGDSAVYLCASSLLAVSYEQYFGPGTRLTVT.

The chain couples TRBV9 to TRBJ2-7, with a weak D call TRBD2 (6 bases). This CDR3 comprises 15 residues. Germline lookup yields CDR1 SGDLS and CDR2 YYNGEE. Trimming removed 2 bases from V and 0 bases from J, with 12 bases in between. CDR3 DNA: TGTGCCAGCAGCGTCCAGGGCGGGGCCTCCTACGAGCAGTACTTC. This sequence encodes CASSVQGGASYEQYF.

The chain couples TRBV30 to TRBJ1-1; the D gene is possibly TRBD1 (5 bases). CDR3 length equals 17 residues. CDR1 is GTSNPN, CDR2 SVGIG, per germline (reference sequence). V lost 1 base and J 5 bases, leaving 23 bases between the germline ends. Here the CDR3 DNA reads TGTGCCTGGAGTGCCGATACCCCATCGGGGGGAGGTACTGAAGCTTTCTTT. Translation gives CAWSADTPSGGGTEAFF.

This clone was seen only a few times. The CDR3, as DNA: TGCGCCCGAGGTGGCTATGGCTACACCTTC. Its translation: CARGGYGYTF. The chain links TRBV5-1 to TRBJ1-2; no clear D gene. The germline V gene has CDR1 SGHRS and CDR2 YFSETQ. Trimming pared 10 bases from V and 4 bases from J, leaving 8 bases between. CDR3 length: 10 amino acids.

The V gene is TRBV10-3, the J gene TRBJ2-5, with TRBD2 identical over 9 bases. CDR3 length: 18 residues. The V segment lost 4 bases and the J segment 1 base; nucleotides outside the gene matches: 13. Germline-derived CDR1 and CDR2 are ENHRY and SYGVKD. The CDR3 DNA is TGTGCCATCAGTGGCAGGAGGGTAGCGGGGGTGATCCAAGAGACCCAGTACTTC. This codes for CAISGRRVAGVIQETQYF.

The rearrangement links TRBV14 to TRBJ2-1; a weak D match, TRBD2 (5 bases). V was shortened by 0 bases and J by 9 bases, with 12 bases between the two germline ends. Germline CDR1 reads SGHDN; CDR2 reads FVKESK. The length of the CDR3 is 14 residues. In nucleotides, the CDR3 is TGTGCCAGCAGCCAAGACCCCGCCCGGGGTGAGCAGTTCTTC. Translation gives CASSQDPARGEQFF.

The genes are TRBV2 and TRBJ2-5; D is unresolved. CDR1 is SNHLY and CDR2 is FYNNEI in the germline V gene. Trimming removed 4 bases at V and 4 bases at J, with 10 bases between. The CDR3 is 13 amino acids. CDR3 residues: CASSVGLVETQYF. The CDR3 bases are TGTGCCAGCAGTGTTGGTCTAGTAGAGACCCAGTACTTC.

In DNA form, the CDR3 reads TGCAGCGTTGAGGGGCAAGATGGCTACACCTTC. Its translation is CSVEGQDGYTF. V gene TRBV29-1 combines with J gene TRBJ1-2; D is perhaps TRBD1 (5 bases). Trimming removed 3 bases at V and 6 bases at J, with 8 bases between. CDR1 is SQVTM, CDR2 ANQGSEA, per germline. CDR3 length: 11 amino acids.

This clone came up a few times. CDR3 loop: CASSQWAGRETQYF. DNA of the CDR3: TGTGCCAGCAGCCAATGGGCGGGGAGAGAGACCCAGTACTTC. The chain joins TRBV16 to TRBJ2-5; D might be TRBD2 (6 bases). V lost 1 base and J 4 bases, leaving 10 bases between the germline ends. Germline CDR1 is KGHSY and CDR2 is FQNENV. CDR3 length: 14 residues.

V gene TRBV5-8 combines with J gene TRBJ1-5; maybe TRBD1 (5 bases). CDR1 and CDR2 (germline): SGHTS, YDEGEE. Trimming pared 2 bases from V and 3 bases from J, leaving 18 bases between. The CDR3 length is 17 residues. The CDR3 reads CASSFRFRGGDNQPQHF. For the CDR3, the DNA is TGTGCCAGCAGCTTTAGATTTCGCGGGGGGGACAATCAGCCCCAGCATTTT.

The chain uses TRBV2 and TRBJ2-3; the D is unclear. The ends were cut back, 6 bases at V and 1 base at J, with 5 bases in the middle. The CDR3 loop spans 12 amino acids. From germline, CDR1 is SNHLY and CDR2 FYNNEI. CDR3 region: CASSRGTDTQYF. The CDR3 nucleotides are TGTGCCAGCAGCCGGGGCACAGATACGCAGTATTTT. Combining the CDR3 with reference TRBV2 and TRBJ2-3 gives the whole variable domain EPEVTQTPSHQVTQMGQEVILRCVPISNHLYFYWYRQILGQKVEFLVSFYNNEISEKSEIFDDQFSVERPDGSNFTLKIRSTKLEDSAMYFCASSRGTDTQYFGPGTRLTVL.

V and J are TRBV5-1 and TRBJ2-5; 9 nucleotides align to TRBD1. The CDR3 contains 14 residues. The V gene end was trimmed by 1 base and the J gene end by 4 bases; junction bases not matched to a gene: 2. The V gene's germline CDR1 is SGHRS and CDR2 YFSETQ. The CDR3 region has the DNA TGCGCCAGCAGCTTGCTGACAGGGGGAGAGACCCAGTACTTC. As protein: CASSLLTGGETQYF.

This clone was counted a few times. The chain links TRBV5-1 to TRBJ2-7; D may be TRBD1 (5 bases). CDR3 length: 15 amino acids. V dropped 4 bases and J dropped 3 bases, with 17 bases sitting between them. Germline V gene sequence: CDR1 SGHRS, CDR2 YFSETQ. The CDR3: CASSPLDISLYEQYF. Written as DNA, the CDR3 is TGCGCCAGCAGCCCCCTGGACATTAGCCTCTACGAGCAGTACTTC.

In its sample, this clone was seen a few times. The chain uses TRBV7-3 and TRBJ1-1; D unresolved. The V gene's germline CDR1 is SGHTA and CDR2 FQGTGA. The CDR3 runs to 13 residues. The V end lost 2 bases, the J end lost 1 base, and 5 bases lay between the germline ends. The CDR3 region has the DNA TGTGCCAGCAGCTTACAGTCGAACACTGAAGCTTTCTTT. Translation: CASSLQSNTEAFF.

This clone came up a few times. The chain employs TRBV27 and TRBJ1-2; D remains unclear. V was trimmed by 2 bases and J by 2 bases, leaving 6 bases between them. CDR1 and CDR2 from the germline V gene are MNHEY and SMNVEV (reference sequence). This CDR3 is built from 13 residues. CDR3 protein: CASSLESNYGYTF. DNA for the CDR3: TGTGCCAGCAGTTTAGAGTCCAACTATGGCTACACCTTC.

This chain connects TRBV27 to TRBJ1-2, with 7 bases aligning to TRBD1. The CDR3 is made up of 14 amino acids. Germline trimming cut 6 bases from V and 4 bases from J; bases unmatched to any gene: 8. Germline CDR1 is MNHEY and CDR2 is SMNVEV (reference sequence). The CDR3 loop is CASSPLGQIYGYTF. CDR3 bases: TGTGCCAGCAGCCCCCTGGGACAGATCTATGGCTACACCTTC.

This clone has only a few counts. The genes are TRBV15 and TRBJ2-5, with D maybe TRBD2 (6 bases). CDR1 and CDR2 from the germline V gene are LNHNV and YYDKDF (reference sequence). Trimming removed 0 bases at V and 5 bases at J, with 13 bases between. The CDR3 has 15 residues. The CDR3 bases are TGTGCCACCAGCAGAGAGTTGCGGGGTGGTGAGACCCAGTACTTC. Protein sequence: CATSRELRGGETQYF.

A few counts support this clone. This chain joins TRBV4-1 and TRBJ2-1; TRBD2 aligns across 8 bases. J was trimmed by 4 bases and V by 1 base; bases with no gene match: 12. Germline lookup yields CDR1 MGHRA and CDR2 YSYEKL. This CDR3 is 18 amino acids long. CDR3 loop: CASSQGMVRGGKYNEQFF. Written as DNA, the CDR3 is TGCGCCAGCAGCCAAGGGATGGTACGGGGGGGCAAGTACAATGAGCAGTTCTTC.

This clone was recorded once. The chain combines TRBV5-6 with TRBJ2-7; 13 bases match TRBD2. V was pared by 4 bases and J by 2 bases, with 3 bases of the junction left unmatched. From germline, CDR1 is SGHDT and CDR2 YYEEEE. This CDR3 has 15 residues. Written as DNA, the CDR3 is TGTGCCAGCAGCCAGGGACTAGCGGGGACCTACGAGCAGTACTTC. Its protein is CASSQGLAGTYEQYF.

This chain joins TRBV6-5 and TRBJ2-7; D gene unclear. Trimming cost V 0 bases and J 6 bases, with 9 bases left between them. The CDR3 totals 13 residues. CDR1 and CDR2 (germline): MNHEY, SVGAGI. The CDR3 nucleotides read TGTGCCAGCAGTTACTCCCTTAGTGGCGAGCAGTACTTC. It is translated as CASSYSLSGEQYF.

This clone was seen only once. The CDR3 coding sequence is TGTGCCTGGAGCCAGGACAGGACTAATGAAAAACTGTTTTTT. Residues: CAWSQDRTNEKLFF. V is TRBV30 and J is TRBJ1-4, with TRBD1 matching over 7 bases. The germline CDR1 and CDR2 sequences are GTSNPN and SVGIG (reference sequence). The CDR3 is made up of 14 amino acids. With 3 bases clipped from V and 2 bases from J, the junction kept 3 bases outside the gene matches.

The table lists this clone with a few counts. This chain links TRBV5-4 with TRBJ2-7; D is possibly TRBD2 (6 bases). The V end was cut by 0 bases, the J end by 0 bases, with 10 bases between. Germline V gene data show CDR1 as SGHNT and CDR2 as YYREEE (reference sequence). This CDR3 contains 15 residues. The CDR3 sequence: CASSLGRRGSYEQYF. As DNA, the CDR3 is TGTGCCAGCAGCTTGGGTCGGCGGGGCTCCTACGAGCAGTACTTC.

V usage is TRBV18 and J usage is TRBJ2-5; possible D gene TRBD2, 6 bases. Trimming pared 2 bases from V and 5 bases from J, leaving 9 bases between. The CDR3 has 13 residues. Germline V gene lookup returns CDR1 KGHSH and CDR2 LQKENI. CDR3 in amino acids: CASSPTGVETQYF. In nucleotides, the CDR3 is TGTGCCAGCTCACCAACGGGGGTGGAGACCCAGTACTTC.

The genes are TRBV6-6 and TRBJ2-1; maybe TRBD1 (5 bases). Germline CDR1 reads MNHNY; CDR2 reads SVGAGI (reference sequence). V dropped 6 bases and J dropped 6 bases, with 12 bases sitting between them. The CDR3 contains 13 residues. The CDR3 here is CASSLGHSNEQFF. The CDR3 DNA follows: TGTGCCAGCAGCCTTGGACACAGCAATGAGCAGTTCTTC.

The gene calls are TRBV7-8 and TRBJ2-7, with 9 nucleotides matching TRBD1. The V gene end was trimmed by 5 bases and the J gene end by 1 base; junction bases not matched to a gene: 3. CDR3 size: 14 residues. Looked up from germline, CDR1 is SGHVS and CDR2 is FQNEAQ. CDR3 sequence: CASSPGTGSYEQYF. The CDR3 region has the DNA TGTGCCAGCAGCCCCGGGACAGGGTCCTACGAGCAGTACTTC.

The rearrangement uses TRBV6-1 and TRBJ1-4; D is unclear. The V and J ends lost 3 bases and 7 bases respectively, with 12 bases between them. The CDR3 totals 14 residues. The germline V gene encodes CDR1 MNHNS and CDR2 SASEGT. The CDR3 DNA sequence: TGTGCCAGCAGTGAGACCCATGGGCCTGAAAAACTGTTTTTT. This gives the protein CASSETHGPEKLFF.

DNA of the CDR3: TGTGCCAGCAGCTTAGTGTCCAGGAATTCCTACGAGCAGTACTTC. Its translation: CASSLVSRNSYEQYF. The chain links TRBV7-2 to TRBJ2-7, with unresolved D. The CDR3 has 15 residues. Trimming stripped 1 base from V and 1 base from J, with 11 bases between. Germline V gene lookup returns CDR1 SGHTA and CDR2 FQGNSA.

The chain combines TRBV11-3 with TRBJ2-7; 7 nucleotides line up with TRBD1. The CDR3 length is 15 residues. CDR1 and CDR2 (germline): SGHNT, YENEEA. The junction had 8 bases not matched to a gene; V was cut back by 1 base and J by 5 bases. The DNA of the CDR3 is TGTGCCAGCAGCTTAGCCCGCTACAGGGGTGACGAGCAGTACTTC. This gives the protein CASSLARYRGDEQYF.

The J gene is TRBJ1-6, the V gene TRBV4-2, with D uncertain. The germline gives CDR1 LGHNA, CDR2 YNFKEQ. This CDR3 has 18 amino acids. Trimming took 1 base from V and 0 from J, leaving 13 bases between them. The CDR3 DNA reads as TGTGCCAGCAGCCAAGTGATGGCACAGAGCTCCTATAATTCACCCCTCCACTTT. This gives the protein CASSQVMAQSSYNSPLHF.